The present entry profiles one TCR beta chain with its context. This specimen belongs to a study of OX40 agonist ivuxolimab in advanced cancers. Using immunoSEQ multiplex PCR, the repertoire was profiled, and TCRdb retains in-frame clones only, with some absent. There are about 66,000 clones in the sample; about 81% occur only once, and roughly 5.3% lies in the top ten. Germline CDR1 reads SNHLY; CDR2 reads FYNNEI. The CDR3 extends over 13 amino acids. V shed 0 bases and J shed 13 bases, with 13 bases lying between them. This chain connects TRBV2 to TRBJ2-1, with D possibly TRBD2 on 5 matching bases. The TCR originated in an adult with an advanced solid tumor such as melanoma, head and neck, liver or kidney cancer. This specimen was CD4+ or CD8+ T cells sorted from blood, taken in a trial of the OX40 agonist ivuxolimab. The DNA of the CDR3 is TGTGCCAGCAGTGAAGCGCGAGGGCAAATCCAGTTCTTC. As protein: CASSEARGQIQFF. The full variable domain, with the rest looked up from reference TRBV2 and TRBJ2-1, is EPEVTQTPSHQVTQMGQEVILRCVPISNHLYFYWYRQILGQKVEFLVSFYNNEISEKSEIFDDQFSVERPDGSNFTLKIRSTKLEDSAMYFCASSEARGQIQFFGPGTRLTVL.